Sequencing of this T cell receptor (beta chain) was carried out in a study of cytomegalovirus exposure and HLA in healthy donors. The V gene's germline CDR1 is SEHNR and CDR2 FQNEAQ (reference sequence). The length of the CDR3 is 16 residues. Points from the study as a whole: Later analysis showed TCR association rates varying by HLA locus, highest for DRB1 and lowest for HLA-C. Later analysis demonstrated an association between a missense DCLRE1C variant and TCR beta V- and J-gene trimming.

The study ran its PCR with 60 Vbeta and 13 Jbeta primers. The table came from immunoSEQ multiplex PCR; TCRdb's copy has only in-frame clones and leaves some out. The sample lists 150,000 to 200,000 clones, roughly 80% seen once, with roughly 1.9% in the top ten. As for this clone: Its antigen is as yet unknown. Sequence at one end of the junction differs from germline and may be a read error.

At the time of sampling, donors were nominally healthy, though unrecorded immune exposures were likely. What was sequenced was PBMCs. This sequence joins TRBV7-9 and TRBJ2-7; D uncertain. This sequence originates from a human donor in good health. As DNA, the CDR3 is TGTTCCAGCAGCTCACCAGATGGCAGGCAGAGCTACGAGCAGTACTTC. Amino acid sequence: CSSSSPDGRQSYEQYF.